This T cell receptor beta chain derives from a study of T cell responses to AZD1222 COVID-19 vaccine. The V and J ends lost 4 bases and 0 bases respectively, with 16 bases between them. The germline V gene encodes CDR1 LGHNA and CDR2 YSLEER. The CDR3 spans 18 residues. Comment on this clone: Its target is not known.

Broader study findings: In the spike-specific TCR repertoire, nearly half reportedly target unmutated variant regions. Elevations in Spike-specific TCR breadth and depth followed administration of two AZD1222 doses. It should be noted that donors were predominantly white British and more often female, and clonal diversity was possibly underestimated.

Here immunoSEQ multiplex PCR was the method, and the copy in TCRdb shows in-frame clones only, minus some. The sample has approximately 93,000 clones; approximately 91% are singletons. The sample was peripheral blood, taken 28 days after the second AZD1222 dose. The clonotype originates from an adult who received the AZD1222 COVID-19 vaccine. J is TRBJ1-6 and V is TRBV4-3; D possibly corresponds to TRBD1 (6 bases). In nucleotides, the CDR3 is TGCGCCAGCAGCCCAGGGGTCCGGGGAGGCTCCTATAATTCACCCCTCCACTTT. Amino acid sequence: CASSPGVRGGSYNSPLHF.